This entry concerns a single TCR beta chain. This sample was taken from a study of shared clonotypes between healthy human individuals. Overall study context: Donor composition was a couple of women and a few men, aged 18 to 49. Plates per donor: three CD4 naive, three CD4 memory, two CD8 naive, one CD8 memory.

In the original workflow: ImmunoSEQ supplied junction-only sequences lacking quality scores, so filtering was different. TCRdb's copy holds only in-frame clones and misses some; the assay was immunoSEQ multiplex PCR. That table is the source of V, J and clone size, and D and trimming were worked out from the DNA. The table records under 600,000 clones, around 97% of them present only once. From germline, CDR1 is SEHNR and CDR2 FQNEAQ (reference sequence). The V and J ends lost 3 bases and 6 bases, in that order; junction bases with no gene match: 11. This CDR3 spans 15 amino acids. Sequencing was done on a sample of naive CD4+ T cells sorted from blood. Regarding subset: CD45RA+ positively selected. The chain joins TRBV7-9 to TRBJ2-7, with 7 positions matching TRBD2. The TCR comes from a woman aged 25-40 years in good health. For the CDR3, the DNA is TGTGCCAGCAGCTTGTTGGGACCTACGGGGGGCGAGCAGTACTTC. It codes for CASSLLGPTGGEQYF.